The 21 T cell receptor beta chains below come from one sample, sequenced in a study of regulatory T cells in long-lasting Graves disease. CDR3 regions were amplified by Arm-PCR using iRepertoire HTBI primers to build TCR beta libraries. TCRdb reprocessed the multiplex PCR reads with MiXCR, giving one entry per CDR3 protein. The sample carries about 290,000 distinct CDR3 sequences, around 23% recorded once. Time point given: persistent/refractory GD, antithyroid drugs over 5 years with positive TRAb. The TCR library was made from RNA that had been extracted from PBMCs in TRIzol. The sample in question was peripheral blood mononuclear cells (PBMCs), obtained when the disease was refractory, from a patient treated with antithyroid drugs. Receptors were obtained from a female donor with Graves disease.

This clonotype was recorded a few times. The gene calls are TRBV7-9 and TRBJ2-2, with TRBD1 matching 9 bases. Germline loops: CDR1 SEHNR, CDR2 FQNEAQ (reference sequence). V dropped 6 bases and J dropped 1; count of bases not matched to a gene: 3. The CDR3 extends over 15 amino acids. The CDR3 is CASRRTGENTGELFF. CDR3 sequence (DNA): TGTGCCAGCAGGAGGACAGGGGAGAACACCGGGGAGCTGTTTTTT.

J is TRBJ2-6 and V is TRBV20-1; 15 positions match TRBD2. Germline V lookup: CDR1 DFQATT, CDR2 SNEGSKA (reference sequence). V shed 2 bases, J shed 1 base, and the junction held 6 bases outside the gene matches. This CDR3 has 19 residues. The CDR3: CSARNAGTSGRSGANVLTF. The CDR3 DNA reads TGCAGTGCTAGAAATGCCGGGACTAGCGGGAGGTCTGGGGCCAACGTCCTGACTTTC.

This clonotype has a handful of counts. V gene TRBV7-9 combines with J gene TRBJ2-1; either TRBD1 or TRBD2 may fit D (6 bases each). V was shortened by 1 base and J by 5 bases, with 15 bases between the two germline ends. Germline V gene sequence: CDR1 SEHNR, CDR2 FQNEAQ (reference sequence). The CDR3 extends over 16 amino acids. This CDR3 reads CASSLGFGGRNNEQFF. DNA for the CDR3: TGTGCCAGCAGCTTAGGTTTTGGGGGGCGGAACAATGAGCAGTTCTTC.

This clonotype was found a few times. This sequence joins TRBV3-1 and TRBJ2-7, with 10 bases matching TRBD2. V lost 3 bases, J lost 2 bases, and 10 bases stayed unmatched. The CDR3 runs 17 residues. CDR1 LGHDT and CDR2 YNNKEL come from the germline V gene (reference sequence). CDR3 nucleotides: TGTGCCAGCAGCCAGGAAAAACTAGCGGGAAGAACCTACGAGCAGTACTTC. It encodes CASSQEKLAGRTYEQYF.

There are a few counts of this clonotype. The chain couples TRBV15 to TRBJ1-1, with D hard to call. Trimming removed 5 bases at V and 8 bases at J, with 6 bases between. This CDR3 comprises 10 residues. Germline V gene data show CDR1 as LNHNV and CDR2 as YYDKDF (reference sequence). The CDR3 loop is CATSVREAFF. The CDR3 bases are TGTGCCACCAGCGTGAGAGAAGCTTTCTTT.

This sequence joins TRBV27 and TRBJ2-5; 8 bases line up with TRBD2. The CDR3 spans 13 residues. Trimming took 5 bases from V and 5 from J; bases not matched to a gene: 4. Germline values: CDR1 MNHEY, CDR2 SMNVEV (reference sequence). The CDR3 sequence: CASSHKRGETQYF. As DNA, the CDR3 is TGTGCCAGCAGTCATAAGCGGGGGGAGACCCAGTACTTC.

V gene TRBV19 combines with J gene TRBJ1-1; 9 bases are shared with TRBD1. The length of the CDR3 is 14 residues. Per germline, CDR1 LNHDA and CDR2 SQIVND (reference sequence). The V segment lost 6 bases and the J segment 5 bases; nucleotides outside the gene matches: 7. The CDR3 bases are TGTGCCAGTAGAATTGACAGGGGGGAGACTGAAGCTTTCTTT. This codes for CASRIDRGETEAFF.

This clonotype came up many times. J is TRBJ2-2 and V is TRBV20-1; no definite D call. Trimming shortened V by 5 bases and J by 7 bases, and 11 bases separated the two germline ends. CDR1 DFQATT and CDR2 SNEGSKA come from the germline V gene (reference sequence). The CDR3 consists of 12 residues. As DNA, the CDR3 is TGCAGTGCTGAGCTCCATGACGGGGAGCTGTTTTTT. It specifies CSAELHDGELFF.

This clonotype was counted between two and nine times. The V call is TRBV7-3, the J call TRBJ2-3; 8 bases are shared with TRBD1. The CDR3 loop spans 14 amino acids. V shed 4 bases, J shed 2 bases, and the junction held 2 bases outside the gene matches. Germline V lookup: CDR1 SGHTA, CDR2 FQGTGA. CDR3 protein: CASSSGQDTDTQYF. The DNA for the CDR3 is TGTGCCAGCAGCTCGGGACAGGACACAGATACGCAGTATTTT.

This clonotype was found many times. The V call is TRBV18, the J call TRBJ2-5; 7 bases map to TRBD1. The germline gives CDR1 KGHSH, CDR2 LQKENI. The J segment lost 5 bases and the V segment lost 4 bases, leaving 16 bases of the junction unmatched. The CDR3 runs to 17 residues. CDR3 sequence: CASSLRVGQTNVETQYF. CDR3 DNA: TGTGCCAGCTCACTCAGAGTGGGACAGACGAACGTGGAGACCCAGTACTTC. The entire variable domain, with the rest obtained from reference TRBV18 and TRBJ2-5, is as follows: NAGVMQNPRHLVRRRGQEARLRCSPMKGHSHVYWYRQLPEEGLKFMVYLQKENIIDESGMPKERFSAEFPKEGPSILRIQQVVRGDSAAYFCASSLRVGQTNVETQYFGPGTRLLVL.

The V call is TRBV19, the J call TRBJ1-2; D is unresolved. Germline CDR1 and CDR2: LNHDA and SQIVND (reference sequence). Between the trimmed V and J ends, which lost 7 bases and 8 bases, there was a span of 14 bases. This CDR3 has 12 residues. The CDR3 bases are TGTGCCAGTACCCAAACGAGGTACGGCTACACCTTC. It specifies CASTQTRYGYTF.

The chain is built from TRBV7-9 and TRBJ2-5; 9 bases align to TRBD1. Germline CDR1 SEHNR, CDR2 FQNEAQ (reference sequence). J was trimmed by 4 bases and V by 3 bases; bases with no gene match: 9. The CDR3 loop spans 16 amino acids. The CDR3 spells CASSLGKDRGRETQYF. In DNA, the CDR3 is TGTGCCAGCAGCTTGGGCAAGGACAGGGGTCGAGAGACCCAGTACTTC.

This clonotype was counted many times. The chain recombines TRBV20-1 with TRBJ1-5, with D possibly being TRBD1 (5 bases). Between the trimmed V and J ends, which lost 7 bases and 2 bases, there was a span of 12 bases. This CDR3 region has 13 residues. Germline V gene sequence: CDR1 DFQATT, CDR2 SNEGSKA (reference sequence). CDR3 amino acids: CSVGGKGNQPQHF. The CDR3 bases are TGCAGTGTTGGGGGAAAGGGCAATCAGCCCCAGCATTTT.

V and J are TRBV5-1 and TRBJ2-7, with D possibly matching TRBD2 (6 bases). The CDR3 is 16 amino acids. V lost 0 bases and J 2 bases, leaving 15 bases between the germline ends. The germline CDR1 and CDR2 sequences are SGHRS and YFSETQ. In nucleotides, the CDR3 is TGCGCCAGCAGCTTGGAGGCCGTCGGGAGCGCCTACGAGCAGTACTTC. Translated: CASSLEAVGSAYEQYF.

Worth noting for this clonotype: One end of the junction varies from germline; a read error may be responsible. The chain has TRBV11-2 and TRBJ2-5; no reliable D call. This CDR3 has 13 residues. Per germline, CDR1 SGHAT and CDR2 FQNNGV. CDR3 DNA sequence: TGTGACAGCAGCCGGACGGACCAAGAGACCCAGTACTTC. The encoded protein is CDSSRTDQETQYF.

This clonotype was counted many times. The chain joins TRBV12-3 or TRBV12-4 to TRBJ1-3; no reliable D call. CDR3 length: 14 amino acids. V dropped 3 bases and J dropped 0 bases, with 6 bases sitting between them. This CDR3 is CASSFGSSGNTIYF. The CDR3 DNA reads as TGTGCCAGCAGTTTCGGGAGCTCTGGAAACACCATATATTTT.

This clonotype was seen at least ten times. V and J are TRBV28 and TRBJ2-7, with TRBD2 identical over 11 bases. This CDR3 spans 14 amino acids. In germline, CDR1 is MDHEN, CDR2 SYDVKM. V gave up 5 bases and J gave up 4 bases; unmatched junction bases: 4. CDR3 DNA sequence: TGTGCCAGCAGTCAGGGACTAGCGGTTTACGAGCAGTACTTC. Protein product: CASSQGLAVYEQYF.

The chain carries TRBV29-1 and TRBJ2-5; weak D call: TRBD1 (7 bases). The germline gives CDR1 SQVTM, CDR2 ANQGSEA. The ends were cut back, 0 bases at V and 5 bases at J, with 16 bases in the middle. The CDR3 runs 15 residues. This CDR3 is CSVEERDREAETQYF. DNA for the CDR3: TGCAGCGTTGAAGAGCGGGACAGAGAAGCGGAGACCCAGTACTTC.

This clonotype appeared a few times. This chain links TRBV19 with TRBJ2-5; tentatively, D is TRBD1 (6 bases). V was cut by 2 bases and J by 1 base, with 11 bases left in between. Germline V gene sequence: CDR1 LNHDA, CDR2 SQIVND (reference sequence). The CDR3 sequence is 15 residues long. CDR3 sequence reads: CASSIPGTSQETQYF. The CDR3 DNA sequence: TGTGCCAGTAGTATACCCGGGACAAGCCAAGAGACCCAGTACTTC.

The table lists this clonotype with a few counts. The chain carries TRBV12-3 or TRBV12-4 and TRBJ1-5; possibly TRBD1 for D (6 bases). V lost 6 bases, J lost 5 bases, and 14 bases lay in between. This CDR3 comprises 14 residues. As DNA, the CDR3 is TGTGCCAGCAGCCAAACAGGGTCAGATCAGCCCCAGCATTTT. Its protein product is CASSQTGSDQPQHF.

The sample holds many counts of this clonotype. The chain employs TRBV13 and TRBJ1-6; D unclear. The CDR3 has 13 residues. Trimming pared 3 bases from V and 7 bases from J, leaving 7 bases between. The V gene's germline CDR1 is PRHDT and CDR2 FYEKMQ (reference sequence). CDR3 bases: TGTGCCAGCAGCTTTCGAAGAAATTCACCCCTCCACTTT. Amino acid sequence: CASSFRRNSPLHF.